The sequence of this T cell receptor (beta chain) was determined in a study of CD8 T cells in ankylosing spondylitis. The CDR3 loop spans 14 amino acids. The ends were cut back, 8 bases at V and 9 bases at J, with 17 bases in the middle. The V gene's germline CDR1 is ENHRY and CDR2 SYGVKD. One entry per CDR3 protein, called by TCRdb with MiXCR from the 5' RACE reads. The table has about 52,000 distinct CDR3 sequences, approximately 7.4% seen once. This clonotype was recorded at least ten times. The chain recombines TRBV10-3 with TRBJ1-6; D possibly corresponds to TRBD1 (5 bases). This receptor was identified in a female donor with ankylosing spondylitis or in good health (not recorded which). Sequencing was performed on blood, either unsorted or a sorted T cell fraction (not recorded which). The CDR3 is CAIQTGTNGSPLHF. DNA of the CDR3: TGTGCCATCCAGACCGGGACGAACGGTTCACCCCTCCACTTT.